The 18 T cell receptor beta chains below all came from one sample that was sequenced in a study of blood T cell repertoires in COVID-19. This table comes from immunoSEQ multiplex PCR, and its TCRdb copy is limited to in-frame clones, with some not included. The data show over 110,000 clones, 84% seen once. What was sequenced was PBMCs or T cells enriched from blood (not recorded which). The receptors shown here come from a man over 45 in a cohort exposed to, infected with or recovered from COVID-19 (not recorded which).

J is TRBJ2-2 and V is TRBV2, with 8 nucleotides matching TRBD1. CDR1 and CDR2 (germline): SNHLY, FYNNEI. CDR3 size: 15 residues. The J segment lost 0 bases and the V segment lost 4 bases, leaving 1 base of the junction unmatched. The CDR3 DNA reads TGTGCCAGCAGTGGGGACAGGACGAACACCGGGGAGCTGTTTTTT. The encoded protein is CASSGDRTNTGELFF.

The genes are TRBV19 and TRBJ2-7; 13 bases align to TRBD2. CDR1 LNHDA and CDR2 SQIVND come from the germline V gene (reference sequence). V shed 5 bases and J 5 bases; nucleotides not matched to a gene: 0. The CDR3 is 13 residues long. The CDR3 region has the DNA TGTGCCAGTAGTGGGACTAGCGGGAACGAGCAGTACTTC. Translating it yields CASSGTSGNEQYF.

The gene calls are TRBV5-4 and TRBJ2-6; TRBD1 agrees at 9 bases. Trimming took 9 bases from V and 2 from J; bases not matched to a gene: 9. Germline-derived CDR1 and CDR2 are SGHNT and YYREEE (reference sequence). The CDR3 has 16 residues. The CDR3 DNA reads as TGTGCCACCCAAAGGGACAGGGTGGCTGGGGCCAACGTCCTGACTTTC. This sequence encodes CATQRDRVAGANVLTF.

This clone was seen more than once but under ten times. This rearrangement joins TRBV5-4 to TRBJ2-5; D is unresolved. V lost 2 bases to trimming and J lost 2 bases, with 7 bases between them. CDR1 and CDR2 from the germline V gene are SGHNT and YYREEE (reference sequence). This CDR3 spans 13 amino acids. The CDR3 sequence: CASSFSHQETQYF. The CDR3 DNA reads TGTGCCAGCAGCTTCTCACATCAAGAGACCCAGTACTTC.

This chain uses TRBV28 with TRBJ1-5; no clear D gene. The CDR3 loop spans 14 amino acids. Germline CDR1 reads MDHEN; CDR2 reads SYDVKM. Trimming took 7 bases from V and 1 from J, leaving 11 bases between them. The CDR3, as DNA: TGTGCCAGCACCTATCCGCGAAGCAATCAGCCCCAGCATTTT. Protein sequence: CASTYPRSNQPQHF. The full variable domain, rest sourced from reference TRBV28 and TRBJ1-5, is DVKVTQSSRYLVKRTGEKVFLECVQDMDHENMFWYRQDPGLGLRLIYFSYDVKMKEKGDIPEGYSVSREKKERFSLILESASTNQTSMYLCASTYPRSNQPQHFGDGTRLSIL.

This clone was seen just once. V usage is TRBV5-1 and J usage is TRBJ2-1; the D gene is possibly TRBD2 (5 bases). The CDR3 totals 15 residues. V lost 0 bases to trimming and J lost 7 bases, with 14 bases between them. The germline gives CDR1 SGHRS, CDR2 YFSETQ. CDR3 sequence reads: CASSLAAGPGNEQFF. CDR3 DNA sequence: TGCGCCAGCAGCTTGGCCGCGGGCCCGGGAAATGAGCAGTTCTTC.

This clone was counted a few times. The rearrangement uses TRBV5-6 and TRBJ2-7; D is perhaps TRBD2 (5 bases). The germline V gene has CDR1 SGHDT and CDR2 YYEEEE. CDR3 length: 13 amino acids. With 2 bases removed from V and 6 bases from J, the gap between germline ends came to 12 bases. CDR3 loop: CASSFGRMSEQYF. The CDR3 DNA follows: TGTGCCAGCAGCTTTGGGAGAATGAGCGAGCAGTACTTC.

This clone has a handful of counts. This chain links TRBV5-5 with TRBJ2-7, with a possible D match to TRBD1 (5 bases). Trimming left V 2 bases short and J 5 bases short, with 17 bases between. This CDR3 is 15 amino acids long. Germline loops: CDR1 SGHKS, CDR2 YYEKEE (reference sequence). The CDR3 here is CASSFQGSFGDEQYF. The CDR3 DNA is TGTGCCAGCAGCTTCCAGGGCTCGTTCGGCGACGAGCAGTACTTC. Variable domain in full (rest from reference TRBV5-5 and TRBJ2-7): DAGVTQSPTHLIKTRGQQVTLRCSPISGHKSVSWYQQVLGQGPQFIFQYYEKEERGRGNFPDRFSARQFPNYSSELNVNALLLGDSALYLCASSFQGSFGDEQYFGPGTRLTVT.

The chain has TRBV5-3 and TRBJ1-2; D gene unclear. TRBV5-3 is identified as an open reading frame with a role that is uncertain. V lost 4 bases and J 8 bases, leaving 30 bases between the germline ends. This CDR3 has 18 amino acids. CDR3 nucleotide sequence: TGTGCCAGAAGCGGACCCCTAGGAGGACCGTGTGAGCCCCGCGGCTACACCTTC. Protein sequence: CARSGPLGGPCEPRGYTF.

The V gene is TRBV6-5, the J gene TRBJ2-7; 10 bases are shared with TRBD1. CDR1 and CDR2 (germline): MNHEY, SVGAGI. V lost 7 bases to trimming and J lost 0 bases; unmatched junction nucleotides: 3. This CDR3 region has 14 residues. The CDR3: CASTRTGGSYEQYF. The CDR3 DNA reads TGTGCCAGCACCCGGACAGGGGGCTCCTACGAGCAGTACTTC.

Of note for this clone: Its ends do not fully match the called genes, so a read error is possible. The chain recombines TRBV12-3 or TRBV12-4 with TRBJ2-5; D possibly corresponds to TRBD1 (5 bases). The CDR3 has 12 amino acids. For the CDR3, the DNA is TGTGCCAGTTCACTGGGGCAAGGGACCCAGTACTTC. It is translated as CASSLGQGTQYF.

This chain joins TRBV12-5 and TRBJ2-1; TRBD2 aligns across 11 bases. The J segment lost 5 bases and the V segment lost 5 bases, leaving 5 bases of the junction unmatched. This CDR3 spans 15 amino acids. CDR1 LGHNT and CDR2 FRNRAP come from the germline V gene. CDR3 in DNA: TGTGCTAGTGGTCCGCGACTAGCGGGGCACAATGAGCAGTTCTTC. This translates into CASGPRLAGHNEQFF.

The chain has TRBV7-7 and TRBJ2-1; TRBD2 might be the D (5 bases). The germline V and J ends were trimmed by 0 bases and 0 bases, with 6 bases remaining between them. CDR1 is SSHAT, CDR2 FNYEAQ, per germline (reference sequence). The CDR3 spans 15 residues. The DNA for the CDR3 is TGTGCCAGCAGCTTAGCGGGGAGCTCCTACAATGAGCAGTTCTTC. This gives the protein CASSLAGSSYNEQFF.

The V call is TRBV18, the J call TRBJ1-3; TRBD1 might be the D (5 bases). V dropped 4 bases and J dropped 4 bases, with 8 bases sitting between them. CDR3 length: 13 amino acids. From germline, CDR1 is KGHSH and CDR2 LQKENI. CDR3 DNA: TGTGCCAGCTCACTTGACAGAGGAAACACCATATATTTT. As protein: CASSLDRGNTIYF.

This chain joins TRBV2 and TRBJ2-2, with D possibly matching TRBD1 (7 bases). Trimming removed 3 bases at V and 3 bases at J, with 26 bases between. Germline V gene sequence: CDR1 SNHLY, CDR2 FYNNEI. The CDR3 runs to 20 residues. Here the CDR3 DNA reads TGTGCCAGCAGTGACAGGCTTGGGCAGGGGGAGGTAGCAGACACCGGGGAGCTGTTTTTT. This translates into CASSDRLGQGEVADTGELFF.

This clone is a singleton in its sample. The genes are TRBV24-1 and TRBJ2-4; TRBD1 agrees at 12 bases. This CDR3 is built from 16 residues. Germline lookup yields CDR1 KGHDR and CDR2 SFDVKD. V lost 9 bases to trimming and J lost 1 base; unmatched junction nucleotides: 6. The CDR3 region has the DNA TGTGCCACCCCCACGGGACAGGGGGCCGCCAAAAACATTCAGTACTTC. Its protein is CATPTGQGAAKNIQYF.

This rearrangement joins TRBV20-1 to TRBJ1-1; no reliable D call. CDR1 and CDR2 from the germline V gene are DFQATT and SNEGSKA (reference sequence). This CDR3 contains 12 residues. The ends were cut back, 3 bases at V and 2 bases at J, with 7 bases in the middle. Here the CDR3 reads CSASWQNTEAFF. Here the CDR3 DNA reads TGCAGTGCTAGTTGGCAAAACACTGAAGCTTTCTTT.

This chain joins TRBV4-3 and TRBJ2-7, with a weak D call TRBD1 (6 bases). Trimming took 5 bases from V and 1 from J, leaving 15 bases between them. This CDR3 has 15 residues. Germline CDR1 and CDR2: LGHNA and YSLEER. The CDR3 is CASSEMTGLSYEQYF. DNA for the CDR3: TGCGCCAGCAGCGAGATGACAGGTCTTTCCTACGAGCAGTACTTC.